These 20 T cell receptor beta chains were all obtained from the same sample, sequenced in a study of blood T cell repertoires in COVID-19. Measured with immunoSEQ multiplex PCR; TCRdb has only the in-frame clones, and not every one. Among hundreds of thousands of clones listed, approximately 83% were seen once. The specimen was peripheral blood. The source of these receptors is a woman aged 50 to 65 who had recovered from COVID-19.

This clone has a handful of counts. DNA for the CDR3: TGCGCCAGCAGCCGAAAACAGTCTGGGTTGAACACTGAAGCTTTCTTT. Protein sequence: CASSRKQSGLNTEAFF. This chain connects TRBV4-1 to TRBJ1-1; D gene unclear. Germline lookup yields CDR1 MGHRA and CDR2 YSYEKL. The length of the CDR3 is 16 residues. V lost 4 bases to trimming and J lost 0 bases, with 15 bases between them.

The J gene is TRBJ2-3, the V gene TRBV28; D remains unclear. The germline gives CDR1 MDHEN, CDR2 SYDVKM. The CDR3 extends over 13 amino acids. V lost 6 bases and J 8 bases, leaving 15 bases between the germline ends. The CDR3 is CASSSLPSFTQYF. Written as DNA, the CDR3 is TGTGCCAGCAGCTCACTACCCTCCTTTACGCAGTATTTT.

This rearrangement joins TRBV7-9 to TRBJ2-5; 7 bases fit TRBD1. CDR1 is SEHNR and CDR2 is FQNEAQ in the germline V gene (reference sequence). V gave up 5 bases and J gave up 0 bases; unmatched junction bases: 0. CDR3 length equals 13 residues. CDR3 amino acids: CASSQGDQETQYF. The CDR3 DNA reads as TGTGCCAGCAGCCAGGGGGACCAAGAGACCCAGTACTTC. Full variable domain (remainder filled in from reference TRBV7-9 and TRBJ2-5): DTGVSQNPRHKITKRGQNVTFRCDPISEHNRLYWYRQTLGQGPEFLTYFQNEAQLEKSRLLSDRFSAERPKGSFSTLEIQRTEQGDSAMYLCASSQGDQETQYFGPGTRLLVL.

This chain connects TRBV19 to TRBJ1-4; 10 nucleotides line up with TRBD1. CDR1 is LNHDA, CDR2 SQIVND, per germline (reference sequence). J gave up 8 bases and V 7 bases, and 7 bases lay outside the gene matches. CDR3 length equals 14 residues. The DNA of the CDR3 is TGTGCCAGTACCCGGGACAGGGGAGGCGAAAAACTGTTTTTT. As protein: CASTRDRGGEKLFF.

This chain uses TRBV19 with TRBJ1-5; no clear D gene. The CDR3 covers 15 residues. Trimming cost V 7 bases and J 3 bases, with 16 bases left between them. CDR1 and CDR2 (germline): LNHDA, SQIVND (reference sequence). Written as DNA, the CDR3 is TGTGCCAGTATCTCAAGGACGGGAATCAATCAGCCCCAGCATTTT. It codes for CASISRTGINQPQHF. Supplemented by reference TRBV19 and TRBJ1-5, the full variable domain reads DGGITQSPKYLFRKEGQNVTLSCEQNLNHDAMYWYRQDPGQGLRLIYYSQIVNDFQKGDIAEGYSVSREKKESFPLTVTSAQKNPTAFYLCASISRTGINQPQHFGDGTRLSIL.

The rearrangement joins TRBV28 to TRBJ2-7; weak D call: TRBD1 (6 bases). The CDR3 consists of 13 residues. Germline values: CDR1 MDHEN, CDR2 SYDVKM. V was pared by 3 bases and J by 4 bases, with 10 bases between. The CDR3 here is CASSFKQGYEQYF. CDR3 sequence (DNA): TGTGCCAGCAGTTTTAAACAGGGTTACGAGCAGTACTTC.

The chain carries TRBV5-1 and TRBJ2-7; perhaps TRBD1 as D (6 bases). From germline, CDR1 is SGHRS and CDR2 YFSETQ. Trimming left V 2 bases short and J 1 base short, with 10 bases between. The CDR3 covers 14 residues. CDR3 in DNA: TGCGCCAGCAGCTTAAGGACAGCATCCTACGAGCAGTACTTC. This gives the protein CASSLRTASYEQYF. Full variable domain (outside the CDR3, taken from reference TRBV5-1 and TRBJ2-7): KAGVTQTPRYLIKTRGQQVTLSCSPISGHRSVSWYQQTPGQGLQFLFEYFSETQRNKGNFPGRFSGRQFSNSRSEMNVSTLELGDSALYLCASSLRTASYEQYFGPGTRLTVT.

V is TRBV5-4 and J is TRBJ1-4; no definite D call. The CDR3 extends over 14 amino acids. Germline V CDR1 and CDR2: SGHNT, YYREEE (reference sequence). V gave up 0 bases and J gave up 4 bases, with 7 bases separating them. The CDR3 reads CASSLAAGNEKLFF. The CDR3 bases are TGTGCCAGCAGCTTGGCCGCCGGTAATGAAAAACTGTTTTTT. The full variable domain, completed using reference TRBV5-4 and TRBJ1-4, is ETGVTQSPTHLIKTRGQQVTLRCSSQSGHNTVSWYQQALGQGPQFIFQYYREEENGRGNFPPRFSGLQFPNYSSELNVNALELDDSALYLCASSLAAGNEKLFFGSGTQLSVL.

The chain employs TRBV7-2 and TRBJ2-1, with TRBD2 matching 15 bases. The CDR3 length is 15 residues. Germline V gene data show CDR1 as SGHTA and CDR2 as FQGNSA. The trim removed 5 bases at V and 7 bases at J, leaving 3 bases unmatched. The CDR3 DNA reads as TGTGCCAGCAGCGTGGGACTAGCGGGAGGAAATGAGCAGTTCTTC. Translating it yields CASSVGLAGGNEQFF.

This clone appeared once. This chain uses TRBV5-1 with TRBJ2-1, with 9 nucleotides matching TRBD2. This CDR3 comprises 15 residues. Germline CDR1 is SGHRS and CDR2 is YFSETQ. The V segment lost 9 bases and the J segment 9 bases; nucleotides outside the gene matches: 16. The CDR3 sequence: CATRIRSGGIGEQFF. For the CDR3, the DNA is TGCGCCACCCGTATTCGTAGCGGGGGAATTGGTGAGCAGTTCTTC.

This chain joins TRBV19 and TRBJ1-5, with D hard to call. The CDR3 is 16 residues long. Germline lookup yields CDR1 LNHDA and CDR2 SQIVND (reference sequence). V was pared by 3 bases and J by 0 bases, with 12 bases between. The CDR3 region is CASSMAHRYSNQPQHF. The CDR3, as DNA: TGTGCCAGTAGTATGGCTCACAGATATAGCAATCAGCCCCAGCATTTT.

The chain combines TRBV6-2 or TRBV6-3 with TRBJ2-2, with 7 bases matching TRBD1. The CDR3 contains 15 residues. V was clipped by 2 bases and J by 3 bases; unmatched bases: 3. The germline V gene encodes CDR1 MNHEY and CDR2 SVGEGT. The CDR3 DNA reads TGTGCCAGCAGTTACGGTGACAGGGACACCGGGGAGCTGTTTTTT. Its translation is CASSYGDRDTGELFF.

This clone has only a few counts. V usage is TRBV9 and J usage is TRBJ2-5; D is perhaps TRBD2 (7 bases). Trimming removed 3 bases from V and 1 base from J, with 16 bases in between. This CDR3 is 16 amino acids long. CDR1 SGDLS and CDR2 YYNGEE come from the germline V gene. CDR3 in DNA: TGTGCCAGCAGCGCAGTGGGGGGGCGGAGCCAAGAGACCCAGTACTTC. Translating gives CASSAVGGRSQETQYF.

V usage is TRBV18 and J usage is TRBJ2-7; 9 nucleotides agree with TRBD2. CDR1 KGHSH and CDR2 LQKENI come from the germline V gene. V shed 5 bases and J 3 bases; nucleotides not matched to a gene: 8. The CDR3 spans 15 residues. CDR3 protein: CASSTAGLAFYEQYF. The DNA for the CDR3 is TGTGCCAGCTCAACCGCGGGACTAGCATTCTACGAGCAGTACTTC. The variable domain in full, with the rest retrieved from reference TRBV18 and TRBJ2-7, is NAGVMQNPRHLVRRRGQEARLRCSPMKGHSHVYWYRQLPEEGLKFMVYLQKENIIDESGMPKERFSAEFPKEGPSILRIQQVVRGDSAAYFCASSTAGLAFYEQYFGPGTRLTVT.

The gene calls are TRBV19 and TRBJ1-2; TRBD1 matches at 9 bases. The CDR3 is made up of 17 amino acids. CDR1 and CDR2 (germline): LNHDA, SQIVND (reference sequence). V lost 7 bases, J lost 2 bases, and 14 bases stayed unmatched. The CDR3 is CASNSNGLGQGNYGYTF. CDR3 DNA: TGTGCCAGTAATTCAAATGGGTTGGGACAGGGAAACTATGGCTACACCTTC.

V usage is TRBV27 and J usage is TRBJ2-3; 10 positions match TRBD2. Trimming took 7 bases from V and 4 from J; bases not matched to a gene: 17. The CDR3 has 18 amino acids. The germline V gene has CDR1 MNHEY and CDR2 SMNVEV (reference sequence). CDR3 residues: CASTTLKRGGIFADTQYF. DNA of the CDR3: TGTGCCAGCACCACGCTCAAGCGGGGGGGCATTTTCGCAGATACGCAGTATTTT.

This rearrangement joins TRBV5-3 to TRBJ1-2, with 7 bases identical to TRBD1. TRBV5-3 is flagged as an ORF with uncertain function. The ends lost 3 bases at V and 4 bases at J; junction bases unmatched: 3. The CDR3 is made up of 13 amino acids. In DNA form, the CDR3 reads TGTGCCAGAAGCTACAGGGGCGGCTATGGCTACACCTTC. This gives the protein CARSYRGGYGYTF.

The rearrangement links TRBV25-1 to TRBJ1-5, with 9 positions matching TRBD1. The CDR3 sequence is 14 residues long. V trimming: 6 bases; J trimming: 3 bases; junction bases outside the gene matches: 3. Germline assignment: CDR1 MGHDK and CDR2 SYGVNS. CDR3 bases: TGTGCCAGCAGGGGACAGGGAACCAATCAGCCCCAGCATTTT. Protein: CASRGQGTNQPQHF.

V is TRBV2 and J is TRBJ2-1, with a weak D call TRBD1 (5 bases). Germline V gene data show CDR1 as SNHLY and CDR2 as FYNNEI. This CDR3 has 13 residues. V lost 3 bases and J lost 4, with 7 bases in between. The CDR3, as DNA: TGTGCCAGCAGTGAGGGGCAATACAATGAGCAGTTCTTC. Protein: CASSEGQYNEQFF.

As regards this clone: The same CDR3 arises from other DNA sequences in this sample as well. The rearrangement uses TRBV5-1 and TRBJ2-7; 7 nucleotides line up with TRBD1. Germline trimming cut 1 base from V and 4 bases from J; bases unmatched to any gene: 5. Germline V gives CDR1 SGHRS, CDR2 YFSETQ. The CDR3 covers 14 residues. DNA for the CDR3: TGCGCCAGCAGCTTGAGCTGGGGACAGTACGAGCAGTACTTC. Its translation: CASSLSWGQYEQYF. Full variable domain (missing parts from reference TRBV5-1 and TRBJ2-7): KAGVTQTPRYLIKTRGQQVTLSCSPISGHRSVSWYQQTPGQGLQFLFEYFSETQRNKGNFPGRFSGRQFSNSRSEMNVSTLELGDSALYLCASSLSWGQYEQYFGPGTRLTVT.